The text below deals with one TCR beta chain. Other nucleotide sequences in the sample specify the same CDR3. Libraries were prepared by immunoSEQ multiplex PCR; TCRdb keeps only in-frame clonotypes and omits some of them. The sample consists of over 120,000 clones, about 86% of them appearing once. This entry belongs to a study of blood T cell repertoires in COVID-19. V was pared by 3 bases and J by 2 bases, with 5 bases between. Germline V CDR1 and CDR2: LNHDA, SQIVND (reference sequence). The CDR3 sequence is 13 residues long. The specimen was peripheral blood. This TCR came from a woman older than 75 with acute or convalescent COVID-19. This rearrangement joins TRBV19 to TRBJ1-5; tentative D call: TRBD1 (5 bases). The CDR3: CASSIRGNQPQHF. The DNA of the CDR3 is TGTGCCAGTAGTATCAGGGGCAATCAGCCCCAGCATTTT.